What follows are 28 T cell receptor beta chains derived from one specimen sequenced in a study of radiation and T cells in renal cell carcinoma. The time point denotes: baseline pretreatment blood. The treatment is: 15 Gy SBRT to primary tumor, nephrectomy 4 weeks later. Profiled with immunoSEQ multiplex PCR; TCRdb holds only in-frame clones, not every one. Of more than 95,000 clones in the sample, roughly four fifths were seen once. Material: blood, obtained from a patient whose treatment included radiotherapy and nephrectomy. The source of these receptors is a woman aged 55-69 years with renal cell carcinoma.

The chain carries TRBV6-6 and TRBJ1-2; TRBD1 aligns across 7 bases. Germline CDR1 and CDR2: MNHNY and SVGAGI (reference sequence). Germline trimming cut 8 bases from V and 8 bases from J; bases unmatched to any gene: 11. The CDR3 contains 13 residues. CDR3 sequence reads: CASHRRDSEGYTF. CDR3 nucleotides: TGTGCCAGCCACCGCCGGGACAGTGAAGGCTACACCTTC.

The table lists this clone with a few counts. The chain employs TRBV5-6 and TRBJ1-5; D is possibly TRBD1 (5 bases). The germline V and J ends were trimmed by 4 bases and 7 bases, with 12 bases remaining between them. The CDR3 loop spans 13 amino acids. CDR1 is SGHDT and CDR2 is YYEEEE in the germline V gene. The CDR3 DNA follows: TGTGCCAGCAGCCTATGGGGGGAGCAGCCCCAGCATTTT. Protein: CASSLWGEQPQHF.

This chain connects TRBV7-2 to TRBJ1-6; D is ambiguous. Trimming took off 1 base at V and 7 bases at J, with 11 bases between the two ends. The CDR3 contains 15 residues. Germline CDR1 SGHTA, CDR2 FQGNSA. The CDR3 region has the DNA TGTGCCAGCAGCTTAGGTTATCAATCGAATTCACCCCTCCACTTT. It codes for CASSLGYQSNSPLHF. Filled out from reference TRBV7-2 and TRBJ1-6, the complete variable domain reads GAGVSQSPSNKVTEKGKDVELRCDPISGHTALYWYRQSLGQGLEFLIYFQGNSAPDKSGLPSDRFSAERTGGSVSTLTIQRTQQEDSAVYLCASSLGYQSNSPLHFGNGTRLTVT.

The V and J genes are TRBV19 and TRBJ1-5; 8 nucleotides line up with TRBD1. V shed 3 bases and J 6 bases; nucleotides not matched to a gene: 4. Germline V gene lookup returns CDR1 LNHDA and CDR2 SQIVND (reference sequence). CDR3 size: 14 residues. The CDR3 DNA reads as TGTGCCAGTAGTATTCGGACAGGGACTCAGCCCCAGCATTTT. Amino acids: CASSIRTGTQPQHF.

CDR3: CASSLETQYF. CDR3 DNA sequence: TGTGCCAGCAGCTTGGAGACCCAGTACTTC. This chain connects TRBV7-9 to TRBJ2-5; no clear D gene. V dropped 3 bases and J dropped 5 bases, with 1 base sitting between them. The CDR3 contains 10 residues. Germline CDR1 is SEHNR and CDR2 is FQNEAQ (reference sequence).

The chain is built from TRBV7-8 and TRBJ2-7, with D possibly TRBD1 on 6 matching bases. V shed 11 bases and J shed 0 bases, with 17 bases lying between them. In germline, CDR1 is SGHVS, CDR2 FQNEAQ. The CDR3 runs to 14 residues. Here the CDR3 DNA reads TGTGCCGTCGGCACCGGGACAAACTCCTACGAGCAGTACTTC. Translation: CAVGTGTNSYEQYF. The full variable domain, rest sourced from reference TRBV7-8 and TRBJ2-7, is GAGVSQSPRYKVAKRGQDVALRCDPISGHVSLFWYQQALGQGPEFLTYFQNEAQLDKSGLPSDRFFAERPEGSVSTLKIQRTQQEDSAVYLCAVGTGTNSYEQYFGPGTRLTVT.

CDR3 in amino acids: CASAVTGRNTEAFF. The CDR3 DNA reads TGCGCCAGCGCCGTGACAGGGAGGAACACTGAAGCTTTCTTT. V gene TRBV5-1 combines with J gene TRBJ1-1, with TRBD1 matching over 7 bases. The germline V gene has CDR1 SGHRS and CDR2 YFSETQ. This CDR3 is built from 14 residues. With 7 bases clipped from V and 1 base from J, the junction kept 7 bases outside the gene matches.

The chain is built from TRBV19 and TRBJ2-1; 7 bases map to TRBD1. There are 19 residues in the CDR3. V trimming: 3 bases; J trimming: 8 bases; junction bases outside the gene matches: 22. CDR1 is LNHDA, CDR2 SQIVND, per germline (reference sequence). CDR3 amino acids: CASSMDIQGWAGGKDEQFF. The CDR3 bases are TGTGCCAGTAGTATGGACATTCAAGGTTGGGCAGGGGGAAAGGATGAGCAGTTCTTC.

This clone was seen a few times. The CDR3 loop is CASSSGDLQETQYF. CDR3 DNA: TGTGCCAGCAGTTCTGGAGACCTCCAAGAGACCCAGTACTTC. The chain joins TRBV28 to TRBJ2-5; D remains unclear. The CDR3 consists of 14 residues. Trimming shortened V by 4 bases and J by 1 base, and 10 bases separated the two germline ends. The germline V gene encodes CDR1 MDHEN and CDR2 SYDVKM.

This clone appeared a few times. V and J are TRBV28 and TRBJ1-1; 7 positions agree with TRBD1. In germline, CDR1 is MDHEN, CDR2 SYDVKM. This CDR3 has 14 amino acids. Trimming cost V 7 bases and J 1 base; bases outside gene matches: 6. CDR3 in amino acids: CASTQGVGNTEAFF. DNA for the CDR3: TGTGCCAGCACCCAGGGGGTCGGGAACACTGAAGCTTTCTTT.

This chain uses TRBV7-3 with TRBJ1-3, with 8 bases that match TRBD1. V lost 8 bases, J lost 0 bases, and 9 bases stayed unmatched. The germline gives CDR1 SGHTA, CDR2 FQGTGA. This CDR3 contains 16 residues. CDR3 coding DNA: TGTGCCAGCCTGGGGGACAGGCCTTTCTCTGGAAACACCATATATTTT. Translated, it gives CASLGDRPFSGNTIYF.

V is TRBV28 and J is TRBJ1-2; 9 nucleotides agree with TRBD1. V gave up 6 bases and J gave up 5 bases; unmatched junction bases: 4. Germline lookup yields CDR1 MDHEN and CDR2 SYDVKM. This CDR3 region has 13 residues. In DNA, the CDR3 is TGTGCCAGCAGCCGGACAGGGGTTTATGGCTACACCTTC. Amino acids: CASSRTGVYGYTF.

The rearrangement uses TRBV6-5 and TRBJ2-7; 10 bases match TRBD1. The germline V gene has CDR1 MNHEY and CDR2 SVGAGI. The length of the CDR3 is 16 residues. Trimming took 2 bases from V and 4 from J; bases not matched to a gene: 8. CDR3 nucleotides: TGTGCCAGCAGTTACCTCGGTCCGGGACAGGGGTACGAGCAGTACTTC. Its protein is CASSYLGPGQGYEQYF.

The V gene is TRBV6-5, the J gene TRBJ2-1; the match to TRBD2 covers 9 bases. CDR3 length: 16 amino acids. Germline lookup yields CDR1 MNHEY and CDR2 SVGAGI. The V segment lost 0 bases and the J segment 4 bases; nucleotides outside the gene matches: 4. The CDR3, as DNA: TGTGCCAGCAGTTACTCAGCGGGGGGTGGTTACAATGAGCAGTTCTTC. It is translated as CASSYSAGGGYNEQFF.

Regarding this clone: An end of the junction does not agree with germline; a read error may underlie this. The chain recombines TRBV7-7 with TRBJ2-5, with 14 bases matching TRBD2. The CDR3 sequence is 17 residues long. The germline CDR1 and CDR2 sequences are SSHAT and FNYEAQ (reference sequence). The CDR3 DNA follows: TGTGCTAGCAGCTTCGGGACTAGCGGGAGCCTGGGGGAGACCCAGTACTTC. Protein product: CASSFGTSGSLGETQYF.

J is TRBJ2-2 and V is TRBV19; D is unresolved. With 3 bases removed from V and 6 bases from J, the gap between germline ends came to 8 bases. This CDR3 is 13 amino acids long. Germline V CDR1 and CDR2: LNHDA, SQIVND (reference sequence). DNA for the CDR3: TGTGCCAGTAGTATGGTTGACCCCGGGGAGCTGTTTTTT. It codes for CASSMVDPGELFF.

The V call is TRBV28, the J call TRBJ1-4; D remains ambiguous. The CDR3 spans 12 residues. V shed 11 bases and J shed 6 bases, with 13 bases lying between them. CDR1 and CDR2 from the germline V gene are MDHEN and SYDVKM. The CDR3 is CAGGRVDEKLFF. The CDR3 DNA is TGTGCCGGCGGAAGGGTAGATGAAAAACTGTTTTTT.

This clone is a singleton in its sample. The chain combines TRBV10-2 with TRBJ1-5; TRBD1 matches 9 bases. Per the germline V gene, CDR1 is WSHSY and CDR2 is SAAADI. Losses at the gene ends were 3 bases for V and 4 bases for J; bases not matched to a gene: 1. This CDR3 has 14 amino acids. CDR3 sequence (DNA): TGCGCCAGCAGTGACGACAGGGGGAATCAGCCCCAGCATTTT. Amino acids: CASSDDRGNQPQHF.

This clone has more than one count but fewer than ten. The chain links TRBV6-1 to TRBJ1-1; D call uncertain. V was cut by 1 base and J by 4 bases, with 7 bases left in between. The CDR3 spans 13 residues. Per germline, CDR1 MNHNS and CDR2 SASEGT. In DNA, the CDR3 is TGTGCCAGCAGTGAAGGAAAGGTCACTGAAGCTTTCTTT. It encodes CASSEGKVTEAFF.

The rearrangement joins TRBV4-1 to TRBJ2-7; no clear D gene. V was shortened by 5 bases and J by 6 bases, with 17 bases between the two germline ends. From germline, CDR1 is MGHRA and CDR2 YSYEKL. The CDR3 is 14 residues long. CDR3 amino acids: CASSVSSRPREQYF. The DNA of the CDR3 is TGCGCCAGCAGCGTCTCTTCAAGGCCCCGCGAGCAGTACTTC.

This chain connects TRBV4-1 to TRBJ1-1; weak D call: TRBD1 (5 bases). Trimming stripped 1 base from V and 1 base from J, with 7 bases between. Germline V gives CDR1 MGHRA, CDR2 YSYEKL. The CDR3 extends over 14 amino acids. Here the CDR3 reads CASSQGRGNTEAFF. The DNA for the CDR3 is TGCGCCAGCAGCCAAGGTAGGGGGAACACTGAAGCTTTCTTT.

This rearrangement joins TRBV19 to TRBJ2-2; D unclear. CDR3 length equals 14 residues. Germline loops: CDR1 LNHDA, CDR2 SQIVND (reference sequence). With 5 bases removed from V and 5 bases from J, the gap between germline ends came to 12 bases. The CDR3 is CASSPLTFTGELFF. CDR3 sequence (DNA): TGTGCCAGTAGTCCTCTCACTTTTACCGGGGAGCTGTTTTTT.

The V gene is TRBV5-1, the J gene TRBJ2-3; 7 bases line up with TRBD1. The CDR3 is 15 amino acids. After removal of 2 bases from V and 4 bases from J, the junction contained 7 bases not matched to a gene. Per the germline V gene, CDR1 is SGHRS and CDR2 is YFSETQ. CDR3 loop: CASSFSYQGADTQYF. CDR3 nucleotides: TGCGCCAGCAGCTTTTCGTACCAGGGGGCAGATACGCAGTATTTT. The full variable domain, in which reference TRBV5-1 and TRBJ2-3 provide the parts outside the CDR3, is KAGVTQTPRYLIKTRGQQVTLSCSPISGHRSVSWYQQTPGQGLQFLFEYFSETQRNKGNFPGRFSGRQFSNSRSEMNVSTLELGDSALYLCASSFSYQGADTQYFGPGTRLTVL.

The genes are TRBV2 and TRBJ1-5, with a possible D match to TRBD1 (5 bases). The V gene lost 4 bases and the J gene lost 5 bases, with 9 bases spanning the gap. The CDR3 contains 13 residues. Germline CDR1 and CDR2: SNHLY and FYNNEI. The CDR3 protein is CASSGEGHQPQHF. The DNA of the CDR3 is TGTGCCAGCAGTGGGGAGGGACATCAGCCCCAGCATTTT. Complete variable domain (other parts from reference TRBV2 and TRBJ1-5): EPEVTQTPSHQVTQMGQEVILRCVPISNHLYFYWYRQILGQKVEFLVSFYNNEISEKSEIFDDQFSVERPDGSNFTLKIRSTKLEDSAMYFCASSGEGHQPQHFGDGTRLSIL.

The chain employs TRBV6-1 and TRBJ1-1; TRBD1 aligns across 7 bases. This CDR3 contains 13 residues. The germline V gene encodes CDR1 MNHNS and CDR2 SASEGT. V lost 5 bases and J lost 8; bases outside the gene matches: 8. The CDR3 DNA sequence: TGTGCCAGCAGTAAGGACAGGAGGGAGGAAGCTTTCTTT. It codes for CASSKDRREEAFF.

The CDR3 DNA reads as TGCGCCAGCAGCTTGGAAGGACAGGGGGGGCGCGGAGCTTTCTTT. Its protein is CASSLEGQGGRGAFF. The V call is TRBV5-1, the J call TRBJ1-1; 10 positions match TRBD1. The junction had 9 bases not matched to a gene; V was cut back by 0 bases and J by 10 bases. Germline CDR1 is SGHRS and CDR2 is YFSETQ. This CDR3 is 15 amino acids long.

This chain connects TRBV7-9 to TRBJ2-2; D may be TRBD1 or TRBD2 (5 bases each). Germline values: CDR1 SEHNR, CDR2 FQNEAQ (reference sequence). Trimming took 4 bases from V and 4 from J, leaving 13 bases between them. The CDR3 has 15 amino acids. The CDR3 nucleotides read TGTGCCAGCAGCTCGGGACCGTGGGGCACCGGGGAGCTGTTTTTT. Amino acid sequence: CASSSGPWGTGELFF. The full variable domain, rest sourced from reference TRBV7-9 and TRBJ2-2, is DTGVSQNPRHKITKRGQNVTFRCDPISEHNRLYWYRQTLGQGPEFLTYFQNEAQLEKSRLLSDRFSAERPKGSFSTLEIQRTEQGDSAMYLCASSSGPWGTGELFFGEGSRLTVL.

V and J are TRBV16 and TRBJ2-7, with a tentative D call TRBD2 (5 bases). The CDR3 loop spans 14 amino acids. V was trimmed by 2 bases and J by 0 bases, leaving 8 bases between them. Germline CDR1 reads KGHSY; CDR2 reads FQNENV. In nucleotides, the CDR3 is TGTGCCAGCAGCCAAGGTCGGGGCTCCTACGAGCAGTACTTC. Translation gives CASSQGRGSYEQYF.